What follows are 13 T cell receptor beta chains derived from one specimen sequenced in a study of cytomegalovirus exposure and HLA in healthy donors. Vbeta (60) and Jbeta (13) primers were used in the PCR. Clones were sequenced by immunoSEQ multiplex PCR, and TCRdb holds only the in-frame ones, with some missing. This table has 160,000 or so clones, roughly 82% appearing once. The source material was PBMCs. These receptor sequences come from a woman in her fifties or sixties in good health and CMV-seropositive.

In its sample, this clone was seen once. This chain uses TRBV29-1 with TRBJ1-4; D uncertain. This CDR3 is built from 14 residues. Trimming left V 6 bases short and J 5 bases short, with 16 bases between. CDR1 is SQVTM, CDR2 ANQGSEA, per germline. The CDR3 DNA is TGCAGCGTGGTGACTCCCCTACCAAATGAAAAACTGTTTTTT. Its protein is CSVVTPLPNEKLFF.

This chain uses TRBV29-1 with TRBJ1-1; 7 bases agree with TRBD1. Germline assignment: CDR1 SQVTM and CDR2 ANQGSEA. The CDR3 extends over 13 amino acids. The trim removed 4 bases at V and 2 bases at J, leaving 4 bases unmatched. The CDR3 DNA follows: TGCAGCGTTGCGGCAGGGGGAAACACTGAAGCTTTCTTT. Protein product: CSVAAGGNTEAFF.

J is TRBJ2-2 and V is TRBV7-6, with a possible D match to TRBD1 (5 bases). Germline V CDR1 and CDR2: SGHVS, FNYEAQ. This CDR3 is built from 13 residues. The V and J ends lost 5 bases and 6 bases respectively, with 10 bases between them. The CDR3 is CASSQGFSGELFF. The CDR3, as DNA: TGTGCCAGCAGCCAGGGATTCTCCGGGGAGCTGTTTTTT.

The chain carries TRBV18 and TRBJ2-3; D possibly corresponds to TRBD1 (6 bases). This CDR3 region has 15 residues. Trimming shortened V by 4 bases and J by 2 bases, and 13 bases separated the two germline ends. Germline V gene data show CDR1 as KGHSH and CDR2 as LQKENI. In nucleotides, the CDR3 is TGTGCCAGCTCACAACAGGGTCGAAACACAGATACGCAGTATTTT. Amino acids: CASSQQGRNTDTQYF.

The CDR3 DNA is TGTGCCAGTAGTATAGGACTGGGCAAAAACATTCAGTACTTC. Translating it yields CASSIGLGKNIQYF. The chain employs TRBV19 and TRBJ2-4; the D is unclear. Trimming stripped 1 base from V and 3 bases from J, with 7 bases between. The CDR3 covers 14 residues. Germline V gene lookup returns CDR1 LNHDA and CDR2 SQIVND (reference sequence).

This clone was recorded a few times. The rearrangement joins TRBV5-1 to TRBJ2-2; tentative D call: TRBD2 (6 bases). CDR3 length: 16 residues. From germline, CDR1 is SGHRS and CDR2 YFSETQ. Between the trimmed V and J ends, which lost 4 bases and 2 bases, there was a span of 15 bases. CDR3 region: CASSQIPGVNTGELFF. The DNA for the CDR3 is TGCGCCAGCAGCCAAATACCGGGAGTAAACACCGGGGAGCTGTTTTTT.

The rearrangement uses TRBV10-1 and TRBJ2-3; 8 bases map to TRBD1. CDR1 and CDR2 from the germline V gene are WNHNN and SYGVQD (reference sequence). Losses at the gene ends were 3 bases for V and 2 bases for J; bases not matched to a gene: 7. This CDR3 has 16 residues. CDR3 loop: CASSDSGTGVTDTQYF. The CDR3 DNA sequence: TGCGCCAGCAGTGATTCCGGGACAGGAGTCACAGATACGCAGTATTTT.

The rearrangement links TRBV5-6 to TRBJ2-7, with TRBD2 matching over 7 bases. Germline CDR1 reads SGHDT; CDR2 reads YYEEEE. J was trimmed by 1 base and V by 2 bases; bases with no gene match: 9. The CDR3 runs 16 residues. The CDR3 sequence is CASSLGGRDESYEQYF. The CDR3, as DNA: TGTGCCAGCAGCTTAGGAGGGAGGGACGAGTCCTACGAGCAGTACTTC.

As regards this clone: A read error may produce the germline difference seen at one junction end. The rearrangement joins TRBV5-4 to TRBJ2-3, with 7 nucleotides matching TRBD2. The CDR3 loop spans 12 amino acids. Germline lookup yields CDR1 SGHNT and CDR2 YYREEE (reference sequence). The CDR3 sequence is CASSLGEGRGSF. In DNA form, the CDR3 reads TGTGCCAGCAGCTTGGGAGAGGGGCGGGGGAGTTTT.

The chain links TRBV19 to TRBJ1-1, with D perhaps TRBD1 (5 bases). The CDR3 totals 14 residues. Trimming took off 7 bases at V and 6 bases at J, with 18 bases between the two ends. CDR1 is LNHDA and CDR2 is SQIVND in the germline V gene (reference sequence). CDR3 in amino acids: CASKSGPGGPEAFF. The DNA for the CDR3 is TGTGCCAGTAAGTCCGGCCCCGGGGGACCTGAAGCTTTCTTT.

This clone occurred once. This chain connects TRBV19 to TRBJ2-3; TRBD2 matches 8 bases. Germline V gene data show CDR1 as LNHDA and CDR2 as SQIVND (reference sequence). The CDR3 extends over 11 amino acids. The ends lost 10 bases at V and 10 bases at J; junction bases unmatched: 7. The CDR3 protein is CATYSGVAQYF. The CDR3 DNA follows: TGTGCCACCTATAGCGGGGTGGCGCAGTATTTT.

On this clone itself: Additional DNA sequences in this sample encode the identical CDR3. This chain links TRBV6-6 with TRBJ1-4; D possibly corresponds to TRBD1 (5 bases). The CDR3 runs to 15 residues. V lost 2 bases to trimming and J lost 4 bases, with 11 bases between them. Germline lookup yields CDR1 MNHNY and CDR2 SVGAGI (reference sequence). The chain's CDR3 is CASSYRGLSNEKLFF. For the CDR3, the DNA is TGTGCCAGCAGTTACCGGGGGTTAAGTAATGAAAAACTGTTTTTT.

The chain joins TRBV30 to TRBJ2-3, with 12 bases that match TRBD2. This CDR3 has 18 amino acids. CDR1 and CDR2 (germline): GTSNPN, SVGIG (reference sequence). With 4 bases clipped from V and 0 bases from J, the junction kept 11 bases outside the gene matches. The CDR3 DNA is TGTGCCTGGATGAAACCCGGGACTAGCGGGTATAGCACAGATACGCAGTATTTT. The encoded protein is CAWMKPGTSGYSTDTQYF.